This T cell receptor beta chain is from a study of human T cells and chemical hapten exposure. Study context: For the roughly 24-week duration of the study, patients were given weekly doses of diphenylcyclopropenone on the scalp.

Separate cDNA molecules received unique molecular identifiers, which the library attached to them. TCRdb recomputed calls from the RACE reads with MiXCR, one row per CDR3 protein. The data hold tens of thousands of distinct CDR3 sequences, with under 12% observed a single time. Time point of the sample: patch test 1, 2 weeks after DPC sensitization. Treatment given: therapeutic diphenylcyclopropenone sensitization with weekly scalp DPC. Participating donors were patients with alopecia, aged 18 to 70 years, considered appropriate candidates for DPC. Trimming removed 6 bases at V and 5 bases at J, with 11 bases between. The CDR3 has 13 amino acids. Germline loops: CDR1 KGHSH, CDR2 LQKENI.

The sequencing used whole blood, collected in connection with sensitization to the hapten diphenylcyclopropenone (DPC). V usage is TRBV18 and J usage is TRBJ1-5; no firm D call. This TCR was sampled from a man aged 35-49 years with alopecia areata. Some clones in this sample may be carry-over from other donors' samples. CDR3 sequence: CASSPGRDQPQHF. CDR3 DNA: TGTGCCAGCTCCCCAGGACGGGATCAGCCCCAGCATTTT.